This is a list of T cell receptor beta chains from one sample in a study of blood T cell repertoires in COVID-19. The assay was immunoSEQ multiplex PCR, and TCRdb's table has in-frame clones only and misses some. The sample has more than 200,000 clones, 80% seen once. The specimen was PBMCs or T cells enriched from blood (not recorded which). Every receptor here comes from a young man with acute COVID-19. Each CDR3 is given with its conserved first and last residue. A D gene is named only where the DNA matches it firmly. Clone size appears in some rows only: once, few, many, or a class for an expanded clone.

D	size	V	J	DNA	CDR3
-	-	TRBV3-1/TRBV3-2	TRBJ2-1	TGTGCCAGCAGCCCTCGGGATGGAAAGTTCTTC	CASSPRDGKFF
-	-	TRBV12-3/TRBV12-4	TRBJ2-5	TGTGCCAGCAGTGGAGGGGTGACCCAGTACTTC	CASSGGVTQYF
-	-	TRBV5-4	TRBJ1-2	TGTGCCAGCAGCTTGGTGGGGGCGCATGGCTACACCTTC	CASSLVGAHGYTF
-	-	TRBV5-1	TRBJ1-2	TGCGCCAGCAGCTTGGAGGGCAGGGGAGACTATGGCTACACCTTC	CASSLEGRGDYGYTF
-	-	TRBV10-3	TRBJ1-4	TGTGCCATCAGCCAGGGTAAGGGTGAAAAACTGTTTTTT	CAISQGKGEKLFF
-	-	TRBV6-5	TRBJ2-3	TGTGCCAGCTCAAAAGGGACTAGCACAGATACGCAGTATTTT	CASSKGTSTDTQYF
TRBD1	few	TRBV29-1	TRBJ1-3	TGCAGCGTTGAGACCCAGGGGGCTAACTCTGGAAACACCATATATTTT	CSVETQGANSGNTIYF
-	-	TRBV7-9	TRBJ1-2	TGTGCCAGCAGCCCGGGACTGGAAAACTATGGCTACACCTTC	CASSPGLENYGYTF
TRBD1	-	TRBV6-1	TRBJ1-5	TGTGCCAGCAGTGAATTTACAGGGGTGAGCAATCAGCCCCAGCATTTT	CASSEFTGVSNQPQHF
TRBD2	-	TRBV10-3	TRBJ2-3	TGTGCCATCAGTGGACTAGCGGACACAGATACGCAGTATTTT	CAISGLADTDTQYF
TRBD2	-	TRBV18	TRBJ2-7	TGTGCCAGCTCACCGGCGGGGGTAGCGGGCTCCTACGAGCAGTACTTC	CASSPAGVAGSYEQYF
-	-	TRBV28	TRBJ2-4	TGTGCCAGCAGTTCTTTTTCAGGGGCCAAAAACATTCAGTACTTC	CASSSFSGAKNIQYF
-	-	TRBV6-5	TRBJ2-7	TGTGCCAGCCTAGTTTGGGAGCAGTACTTC	CASLVWEQYF
TRBD1	-	TRBV29-1	TRBJ2-6	TGCAGCGTTGCTGGGACAGGGTCTGCTCGGGCCAACGTCCTGACTTTC	CSVAGTGSARANVLTF
-	-	TRBV7-2	TRBJ1-4	TGTGCCAGCAGCGCATCCCGGGGACAAGGGGAAAAACTGTTTTTT	CASSASRGQGEKLFF